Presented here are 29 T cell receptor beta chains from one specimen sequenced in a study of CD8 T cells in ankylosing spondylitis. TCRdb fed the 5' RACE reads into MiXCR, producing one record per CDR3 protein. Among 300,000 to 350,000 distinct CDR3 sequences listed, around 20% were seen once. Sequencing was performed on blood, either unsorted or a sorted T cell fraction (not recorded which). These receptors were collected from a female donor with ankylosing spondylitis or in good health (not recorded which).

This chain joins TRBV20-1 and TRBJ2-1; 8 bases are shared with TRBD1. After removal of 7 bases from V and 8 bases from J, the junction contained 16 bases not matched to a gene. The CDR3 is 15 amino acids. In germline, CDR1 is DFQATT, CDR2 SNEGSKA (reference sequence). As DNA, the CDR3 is TGCAGTGTCCCCCCGGCTGGACAGGGAACCCATGAGCAGTTCTTC. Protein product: CSVPPAGQGTHEQFF.

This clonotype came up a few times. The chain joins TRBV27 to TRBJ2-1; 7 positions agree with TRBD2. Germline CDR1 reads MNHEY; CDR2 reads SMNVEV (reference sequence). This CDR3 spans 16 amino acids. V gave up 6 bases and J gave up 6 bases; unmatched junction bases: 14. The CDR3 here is CASRQSGTTRSNEQFF. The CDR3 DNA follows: TGTGCCAGCAGACAAAGCGGGACTACCCGATCCAATGAGCAGTTCTTC.

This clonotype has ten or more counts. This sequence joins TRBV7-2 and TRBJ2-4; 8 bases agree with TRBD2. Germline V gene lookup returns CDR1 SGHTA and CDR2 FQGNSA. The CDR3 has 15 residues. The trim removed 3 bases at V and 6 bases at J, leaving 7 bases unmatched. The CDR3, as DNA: TGTGCCAGCAGCTTTGGATCGGGACTAGGAAACATTCAGTACTTC. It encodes CASSFGSGLGNIQYF.

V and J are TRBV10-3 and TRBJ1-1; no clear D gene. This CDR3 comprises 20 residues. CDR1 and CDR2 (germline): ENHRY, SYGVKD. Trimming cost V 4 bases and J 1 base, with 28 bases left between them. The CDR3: CAISGNPLDVRRHTNTEAFF. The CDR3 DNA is TGTGCCATCAGTGGTAACCCTCTCGACGTGAGGAGACATACGAACACTGAAGCTTTCTTT.

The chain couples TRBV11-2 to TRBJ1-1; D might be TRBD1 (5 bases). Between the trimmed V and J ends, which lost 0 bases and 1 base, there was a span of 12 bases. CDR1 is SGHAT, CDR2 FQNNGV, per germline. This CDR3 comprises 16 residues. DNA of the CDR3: TGTGCCAGCAGCTTAGATGGTGGAGGGGCGAACACTGAAGCTTTCTTT. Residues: CASSLDGGGANTEAFF.

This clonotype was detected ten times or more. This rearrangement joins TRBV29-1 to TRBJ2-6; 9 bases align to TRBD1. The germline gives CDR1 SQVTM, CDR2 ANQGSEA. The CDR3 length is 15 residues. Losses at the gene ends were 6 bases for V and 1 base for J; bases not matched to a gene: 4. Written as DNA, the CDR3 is TGCAGCGTCCGGGACAGGGTGTCTGGGGCCAACGTCCTGACTTTC. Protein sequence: CSVRDRVSGANVLTF. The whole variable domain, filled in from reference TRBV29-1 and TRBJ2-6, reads SAVISQKPSRDICQRGTSLTIQCQVDSQVTMMFWYRQQPGQSLTLIATANQGSEATYESGFVIDKFPISRPNLTFSTLTVSNMSPEDSSIYLCSVRDRVSGANVLTFGAGSRLTVL.

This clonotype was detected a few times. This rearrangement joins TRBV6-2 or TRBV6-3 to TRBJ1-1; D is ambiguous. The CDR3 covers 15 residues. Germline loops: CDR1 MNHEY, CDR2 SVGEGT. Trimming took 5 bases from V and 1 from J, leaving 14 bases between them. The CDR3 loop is CASSLPRGRNTEAFF. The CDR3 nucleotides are TGTGCCAGCAGTCTTCCCCGAGGGAGGAACACTGAAGCTTTCTTT.

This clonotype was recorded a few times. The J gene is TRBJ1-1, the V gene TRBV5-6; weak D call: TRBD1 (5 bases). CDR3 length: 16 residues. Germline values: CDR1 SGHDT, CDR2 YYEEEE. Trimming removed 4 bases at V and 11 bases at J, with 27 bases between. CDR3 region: CASSRISDSLGHAAFF. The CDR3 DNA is TGTGCCAGCAGCAGAATCTCCGACAGCCTCGGACATGCCGCTTTCTTT.

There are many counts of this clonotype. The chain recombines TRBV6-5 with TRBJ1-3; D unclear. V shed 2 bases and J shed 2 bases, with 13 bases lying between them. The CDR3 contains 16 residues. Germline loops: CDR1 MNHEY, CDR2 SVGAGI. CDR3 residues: CASSYRNPTAGNTIYF. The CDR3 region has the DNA TGTGCCAGCAGTTACCGGAATCCAACTGCTGGAAACACCATATATTTT.

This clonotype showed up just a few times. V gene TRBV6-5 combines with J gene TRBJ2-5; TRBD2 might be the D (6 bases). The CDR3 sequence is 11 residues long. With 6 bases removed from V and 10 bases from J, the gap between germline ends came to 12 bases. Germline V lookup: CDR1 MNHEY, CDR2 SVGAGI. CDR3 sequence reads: CASRRETIQYF. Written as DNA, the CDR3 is TGTGCCAGCAGACGGGAGACGATCCAGTACTTC.

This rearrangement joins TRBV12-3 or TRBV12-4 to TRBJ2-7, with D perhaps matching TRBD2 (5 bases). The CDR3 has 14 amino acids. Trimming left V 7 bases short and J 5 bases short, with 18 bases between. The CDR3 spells CASKFGTGSNEQYF. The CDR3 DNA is TGTGCCAGCAAGTTCGGAACGGGGTCTAACGAGCAGTACTTC.

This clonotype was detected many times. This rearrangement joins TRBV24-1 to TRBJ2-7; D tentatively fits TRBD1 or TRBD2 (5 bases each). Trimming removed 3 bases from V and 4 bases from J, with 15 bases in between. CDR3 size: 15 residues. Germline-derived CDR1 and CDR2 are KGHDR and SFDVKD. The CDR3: CATSDPPSGRYEQYF. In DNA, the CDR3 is TGTGCCACCAGTGATCCCCCCTCGGGACGGTACGAGCAGTACTTC.

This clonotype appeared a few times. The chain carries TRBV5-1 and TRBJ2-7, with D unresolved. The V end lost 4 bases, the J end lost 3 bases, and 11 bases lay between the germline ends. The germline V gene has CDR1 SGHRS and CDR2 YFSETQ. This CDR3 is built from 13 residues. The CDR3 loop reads CASSPDGFYEQYF. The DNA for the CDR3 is TGCGCCAGCAGCCCGGACGGATTCTACGAGCAGTACTTC.

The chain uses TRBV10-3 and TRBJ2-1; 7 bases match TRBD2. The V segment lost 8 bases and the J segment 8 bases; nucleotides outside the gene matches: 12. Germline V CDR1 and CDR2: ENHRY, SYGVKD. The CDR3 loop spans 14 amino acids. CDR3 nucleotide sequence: TGTGCCATCCGAAGCGGGACGTATGGGGATGAGCAGTTCTTC. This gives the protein CAIRSGTYGDEQFF.

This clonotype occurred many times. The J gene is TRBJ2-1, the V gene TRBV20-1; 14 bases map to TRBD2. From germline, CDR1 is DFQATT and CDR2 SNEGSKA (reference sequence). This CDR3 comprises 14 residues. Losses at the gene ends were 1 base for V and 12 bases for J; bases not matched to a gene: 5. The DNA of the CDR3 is TGCAGTGCTAGAGCGGGACTAGCGGGAGAAATGCAGTTCTTC. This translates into CSARAGLAGEMQFF.

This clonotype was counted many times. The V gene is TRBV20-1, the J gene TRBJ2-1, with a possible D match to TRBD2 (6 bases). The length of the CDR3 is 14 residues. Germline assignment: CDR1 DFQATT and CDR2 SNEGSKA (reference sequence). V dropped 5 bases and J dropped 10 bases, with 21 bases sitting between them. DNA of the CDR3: TGCAGTGCTCCGGAGGAGGGCCGTTGGTGGGAGCAGTTCTTC. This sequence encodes CSAPEEGRWWEQFF.

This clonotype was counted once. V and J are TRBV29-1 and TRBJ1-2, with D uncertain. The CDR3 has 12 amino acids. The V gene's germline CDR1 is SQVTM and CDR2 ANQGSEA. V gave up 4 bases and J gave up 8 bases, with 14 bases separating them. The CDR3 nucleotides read TGCAGCGTTGGTTCCGCCGGGGAGGGCTACACCTTC. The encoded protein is CSVGSAGEGYTF.

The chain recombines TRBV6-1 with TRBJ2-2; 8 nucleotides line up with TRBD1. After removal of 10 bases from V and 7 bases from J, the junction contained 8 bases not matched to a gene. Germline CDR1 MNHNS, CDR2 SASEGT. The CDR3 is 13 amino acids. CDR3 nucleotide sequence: TGTGCCACTTCGACAGGGGTCTTCGGGGAGCTGTTTTTT. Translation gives CATSTGVFGELFF.

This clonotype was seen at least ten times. CDR3 loop: CASSTGFNYGYTF. The CDR3 region has the DNA TGTGCCAGCAGCACAGGGTTTAACTATGGCTACACCTTC. This chain joins TRBV5-6 and TRBJ1-2; possible D gene TRBD1, 6 bases. Trimming left V 4 bases short and J 1 base short, with 8 bases between. Germline V gene data show CDR1 as SGHDT and CDR2 as YYEEEE. The length of the CDR3 is 13 residues. Drawing the rest from reference TRBV5-6 and TRBJ1-2, the complete variable domain is DAGVTQSPTHLIKTRGQQVTLRCSPKSGHDTVSWYQQALGQGPQFIFQYYEEEERQRGNFPDRFSGHQFPNYSSELNVNALLLGDSALYLCASSTGFNYGYTFGSGTRLTVV.

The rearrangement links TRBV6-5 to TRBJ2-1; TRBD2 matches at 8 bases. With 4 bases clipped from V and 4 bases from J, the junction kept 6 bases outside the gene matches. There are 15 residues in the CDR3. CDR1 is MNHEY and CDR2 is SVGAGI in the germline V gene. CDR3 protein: CASSSVAGPYNEQFF. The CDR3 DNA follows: TGTGCCAGCAGTTCGGTAGCGGGACCTTACAATGAGCAGTTCTTC.

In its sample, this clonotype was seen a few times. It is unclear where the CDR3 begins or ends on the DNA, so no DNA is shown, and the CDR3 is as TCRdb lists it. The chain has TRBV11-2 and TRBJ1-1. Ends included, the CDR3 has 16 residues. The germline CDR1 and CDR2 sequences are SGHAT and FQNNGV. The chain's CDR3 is CASSRRQHFGNTEAFF.

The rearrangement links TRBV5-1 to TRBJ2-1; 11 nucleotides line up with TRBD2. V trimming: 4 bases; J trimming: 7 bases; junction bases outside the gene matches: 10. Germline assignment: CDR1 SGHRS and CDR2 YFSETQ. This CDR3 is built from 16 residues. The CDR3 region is CASSNLAGGQVNEQFF. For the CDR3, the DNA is TGCGCCAGCAGCAACTTAGCGGGAGGGCAGGTGAATGAGCAGTTCTTC. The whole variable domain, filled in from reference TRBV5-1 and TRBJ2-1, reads KAGVTQTPRYLIKTRGQQVTLSCSPISGHRSVSWYQQTPGQGLQFLFEYFSETQRNKGNFPGRFSGRQFSNSRSEMNVSTLELGDSALYLCASSNLAGGQVNEQFFGPGTRLTVL.

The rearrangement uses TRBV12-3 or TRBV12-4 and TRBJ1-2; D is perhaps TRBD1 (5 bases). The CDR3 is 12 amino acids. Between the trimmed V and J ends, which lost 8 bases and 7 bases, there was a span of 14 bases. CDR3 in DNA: TGTGCCAGCGGTACGAGGGGAGGTGGCTACACCTTC. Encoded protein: CASGTRGGGYTF.

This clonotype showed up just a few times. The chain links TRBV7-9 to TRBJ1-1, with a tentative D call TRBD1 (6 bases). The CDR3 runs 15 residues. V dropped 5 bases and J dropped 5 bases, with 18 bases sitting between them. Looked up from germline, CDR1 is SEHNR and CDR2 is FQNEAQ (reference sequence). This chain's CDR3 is CASSPIGLRGTEAFF. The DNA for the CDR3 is TGTGCCAGCAGCCCCATCGGGCTCAGGGGTACTGAAGCTTTCTTT.

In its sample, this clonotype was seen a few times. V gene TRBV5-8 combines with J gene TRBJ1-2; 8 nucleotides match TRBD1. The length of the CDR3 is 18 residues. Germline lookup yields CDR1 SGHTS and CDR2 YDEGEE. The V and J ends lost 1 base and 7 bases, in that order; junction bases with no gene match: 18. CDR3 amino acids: CASSLPNTPGGVYGGYTF. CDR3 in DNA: TGTGCCAGCAGCTTGCCTAACACTCCAGGGGGCGTGTATGGTGGCTACACCTTC. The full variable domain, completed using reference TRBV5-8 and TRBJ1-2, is EAGVTQSPTHLIKTRGQQATLRCSPISGHTSVYWYQQALGLGLQFLLWYDEGEERNRGNFPPRFSGRQFPNYSSELNVNALELEDSALYLCASSLPNTPGGVYGGYTFGSGTRLTVV.

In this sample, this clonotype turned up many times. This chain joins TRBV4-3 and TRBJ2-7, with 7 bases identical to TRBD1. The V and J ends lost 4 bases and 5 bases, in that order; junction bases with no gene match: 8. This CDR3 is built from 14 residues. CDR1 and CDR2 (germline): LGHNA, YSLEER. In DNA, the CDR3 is TGCGCCAGCAGCCGGGGACAGCTGGCCCACGAGCAGTACTTC. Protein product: CASSRGQLAHEQYF.

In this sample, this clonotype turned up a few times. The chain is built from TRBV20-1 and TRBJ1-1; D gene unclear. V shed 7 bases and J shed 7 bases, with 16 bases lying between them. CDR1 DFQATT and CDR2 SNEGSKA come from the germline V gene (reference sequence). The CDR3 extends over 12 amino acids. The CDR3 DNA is TGCAGTGTACGGACGTTTACCTATGAAGCTTTCTTT. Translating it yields CSVRTFTYEAFF.

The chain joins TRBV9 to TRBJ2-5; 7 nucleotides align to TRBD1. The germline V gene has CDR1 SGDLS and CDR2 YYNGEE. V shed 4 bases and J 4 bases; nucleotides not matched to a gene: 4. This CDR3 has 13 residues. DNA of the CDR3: TGTGCCAGCAGCTACAGGGGTCGAGAGACCCAGTACTTC. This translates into CASSYRGRETQYF. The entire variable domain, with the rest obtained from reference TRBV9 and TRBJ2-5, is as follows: DSGVTQTPKHLITATGQRVTLRCSPRSGDLSVYWYQQSLDQGLQFLIQYYNGEERAKGNILERFSAQQFPDLHSELNLSSLELGDSALYFCASSYRGRETQYFGPGTRLLVL.

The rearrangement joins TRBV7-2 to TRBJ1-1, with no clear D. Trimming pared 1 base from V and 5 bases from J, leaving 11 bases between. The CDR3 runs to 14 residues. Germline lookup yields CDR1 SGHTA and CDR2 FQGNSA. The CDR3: CASSLEVFGTEAFF. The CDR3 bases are TGTGCCAGCAGCTTAGAGGTCTTCGGGACTGAAGCTTTCTTT.